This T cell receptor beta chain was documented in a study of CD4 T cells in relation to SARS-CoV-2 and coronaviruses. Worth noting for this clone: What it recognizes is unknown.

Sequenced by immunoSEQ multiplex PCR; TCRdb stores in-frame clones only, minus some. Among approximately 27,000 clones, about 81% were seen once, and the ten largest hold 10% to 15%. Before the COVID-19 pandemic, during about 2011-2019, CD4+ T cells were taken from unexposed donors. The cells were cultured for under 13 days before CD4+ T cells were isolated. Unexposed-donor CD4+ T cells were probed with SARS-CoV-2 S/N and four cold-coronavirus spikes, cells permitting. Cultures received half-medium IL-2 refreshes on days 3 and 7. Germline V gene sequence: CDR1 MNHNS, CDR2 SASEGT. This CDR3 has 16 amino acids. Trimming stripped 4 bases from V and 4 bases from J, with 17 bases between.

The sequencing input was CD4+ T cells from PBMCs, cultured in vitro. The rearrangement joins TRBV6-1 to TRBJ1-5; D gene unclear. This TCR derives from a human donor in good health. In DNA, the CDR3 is TGTGCCAGCAGTGCCACCTCCGACGCATGGAATCAGCCCCAGCATTTT. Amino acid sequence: CASSATSDAWNQPQHF.